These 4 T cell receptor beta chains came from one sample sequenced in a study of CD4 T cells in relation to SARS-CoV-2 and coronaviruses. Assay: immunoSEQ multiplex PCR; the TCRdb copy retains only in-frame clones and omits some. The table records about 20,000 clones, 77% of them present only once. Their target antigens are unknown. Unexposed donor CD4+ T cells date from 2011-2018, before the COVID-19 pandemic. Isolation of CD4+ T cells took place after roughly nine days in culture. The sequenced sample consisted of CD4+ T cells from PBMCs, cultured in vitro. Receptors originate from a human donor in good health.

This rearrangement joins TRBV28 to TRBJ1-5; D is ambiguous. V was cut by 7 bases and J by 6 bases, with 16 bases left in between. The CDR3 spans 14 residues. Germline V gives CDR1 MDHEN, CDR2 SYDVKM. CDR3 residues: CASTQASFSQPQHF. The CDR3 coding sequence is TGTGCCAGCACTCAAGCGAGCTTCAGTCAGCCCCAGCATTTT.

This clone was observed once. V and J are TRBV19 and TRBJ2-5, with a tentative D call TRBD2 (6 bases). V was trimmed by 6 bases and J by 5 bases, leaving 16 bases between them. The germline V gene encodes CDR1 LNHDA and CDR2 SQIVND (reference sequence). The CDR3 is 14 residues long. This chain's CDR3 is CASSRMRDGETQYF. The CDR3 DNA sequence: TGTGCCAGTAGCCGGATGCGGGATGGGGAGACCCAGTACTTC. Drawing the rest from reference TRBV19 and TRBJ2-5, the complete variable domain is DGGITQSPKYLFRKEGQNVTLSCEQNLNHDAMYWYRQDPGQGLRLIYYSQIVNDFQKGDIAEGYSVSREKKESFPLTVTSAQKNPTAFYLCASSRMRDGETQYFGPGTRLLVL.

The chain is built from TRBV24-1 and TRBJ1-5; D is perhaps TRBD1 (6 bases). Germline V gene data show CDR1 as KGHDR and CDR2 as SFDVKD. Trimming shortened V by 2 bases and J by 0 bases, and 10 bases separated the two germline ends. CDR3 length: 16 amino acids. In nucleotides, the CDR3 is TGTGCCACCAGTGATTCTCAGGGGAATAGCAATCAGCCCCAGCATTTT. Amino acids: CATSDSQGNSNQPQHF.

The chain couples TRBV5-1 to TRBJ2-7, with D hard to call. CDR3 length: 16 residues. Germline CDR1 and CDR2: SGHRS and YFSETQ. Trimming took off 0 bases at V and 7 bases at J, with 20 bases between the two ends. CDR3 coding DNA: TGCGCCAGCAGCTTGGATGGGGTCGGGCAGGCGAGGGAGCAGTACTTC. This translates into CASSLDGVGQAREQYF.